The following is a T cell receptor (beta chain) sequence with its context. The data originate from a study of blood T cell repertoires in COVID-19. Trimming removed 3 bases at V and 6 bases at J, with 12 bases between. Germline CDR1 reads SGHTA; CDR2 reads FQGNSA. The CDR3 has 14 residues. Original methodology: Reference gene primer amplification gave nucleated cell count estimates. The protocol was immunoSEQ multiplex PCR, while the TCRdb copy is restricted to in-frame clones and leaves out a portion. D and trimming were read from the DNA, whereas the V and J calls and clone size are those reported in that table. Of roughly 110,000 clones in the sample, almost 85% were seen once.

This chain links TRBV7-2 with TRBJ1-5; D gene unclear. The sequenced sample consisted of peripheral blood. The clonotype originates from a human donor in a cohort sampled during active COVID-19. CDR3 loop: CASSLNGAGQPQHF. For the CDR3, the DNA is TGTGCCAGCAGCTTGAACGGAGCTGGTCAGCCCCAGCATTTT.